This T cell receptor beta chain stems from a study of shared T cell receptors in the human thymus. Using immunoSEQ multiplex PCR, the repertoire was profiled, and TCRdb retains in-frame clones only, with some absent. The data show hundreds of thousands of clones, with 80% to 90% seen just once and 0.009% to 0.0095% held by the top ten. This sample was also put to use in a study of human thymus T cells. From that study: Thymus tissue for the work was resected from patients undergoing corrective heart surgery.

Sequencing was performed on thymocytes. The receptor was isolated from a boy younger than two with a congenital heart defect.

This chain's CDR3 is CASSEGEGYPGELFF. The CDR3 DNA is TGCGCCAGTTCCGAGGGGGAGGGCTACCCCGGGGAGCTGTTTTTT. V gene TRBV4-1 combines with J gene TRBJ2-2; a possible D gene is TRBD2 (7 bases). This CDR3 spans 15 amino acids. The V end lost 9 bases, the J end lost 6 bases, and 20 bases lay between the germline ends. Per the germline V gene, CDR1 is MGHRA and CDR2 is YSYEKL.